The 30 T cell receptor beta chains presented below share a single source sample, sequenced in a study of blood T cells in healthy people across ages. Then a second PCR, running roughly 7 to 11 cycles, was carried out with a sample-barcoded 5' primer and a J-beta primer mix. TCRdb processed the 5' RACE reads anew with MiXCR; each CDR3 protein has one entry. This repertoire shows hundreds of thousands of distinct CDR3 sequences, about 28% found once; its top ten account for 3% to 4%. A further study also used this sample, focusing on T cells of mothers and their children.

Source material: blood. These receptors all come from a boy aged 2 to 9 in good health.

The chain couples TRBV29-1 to TRBJ2-5; 15 bases align to TRBD2. Trimming cost V 6 bases and J 4 bases; bases outside gene matches: 3. The CDR3 extends over 14 amino acids. Looked up from germline, CDR1 is SQVTM and CDR2 is ANQGSEA. Here the CDR3 DNA reads TGCAGCGTCGGGGGACTAGCGGGGGGAGAGACCCAGTACTTC. It yields the protein CSVGGLAGGETQYF.

This clonotype was counted a few times. The chain recombines TRBV5-1 with TRBJ2-7; the D is unclear. There are 11 residues in the CDR3. The ends were cut back, 2 bases at V and 5 bases at J, with 5 bases in the middle. The V gene's germline CDR1 is SGHRS and CDR2 YFSETQ. CDR3 sequence (DNA): TGCGCCAGCAGCTTTCAGAACGAGCAGTACTTC. Encoded protein: CASSFQNEQYF.

This rearrangement joins TRBV4-3 to TRBJ2-3; tentative D call: TRBD2 (5 bases). Trimming took off 0 bases at V and 0 bases at J, with 19 bases between the two ends. The CDR3 spans 19 residues. Germline V gene sequence: CDR1 LGHNA, CDR2 YSLEER. The CDR3 DNA follows: TGCGCCAGCAGCCAAGATCCCGCTAGCTACGCGCTGAGCACAGATACGCAGTATTTT. This codes for CASSQDPASYALSTDTQYF.

This clonotype was counted between two and nine times. The chain carries TRBV12-3 or TRBV12-4 and TRBJ2-3; D is ambiguous. The CDR3 runs to 12 residues. Trimming took off 7 bases at V and 3 bases at J, with 8 bases between the two ends. This CDR3 reads CASTSQTDTQYF. CDR3 DNA: TGTGCCAGCACATCCCAGACAGATACGCAGTATTTT.

This clonotype occurred many times. V and J are TRBV4-3 and TRBJ2-6; D might be TRBD2 (6 bases). CDR3 length: 16 amino acids. V gave up 0 bases and J gave up 2 bases, with 8 bases separating them. The germline V gene has CDR1 LGHNA and CDR2 YSLEER. CDR3 amino acids: CASSQEGGTGANVLTF. The CDR3 DNA follows: TGCGCCAGCAGCCAAGAAGGAGGGACTGGGGCCAACGTCCTGACTTTC.

The chain is built from TRBV7-6 and TRBJ2-5, with 10 bases lining up with TRBD2. CDR3 size: 18 residues. The V segment lost 5 bases and the J segment 0 bases; nucleotides outside the gene matches: 12. Germline V gene lookup returns CDR1 SGHVS and CDR2 FNYEAQ. The CDR3 sequence: CASSLGSSGRVYQETQYF. The DNA for the CDR3 is TGTGCCAGCAGCCTAGGTTCCAGCGGGAGGGTGTACCAAGAGACCCAGTACTTC.

This chain joins TRBV20-1 and TRBJ1-5; no clear D gene. CDR1 is DFQATT, CDR2 SNEGSKA, per germline (reference sequence). The V end was cut by 6 bases, the J end by 0 bases, with 12 bases between. CDR3 length: 14 residues. The CDR3 DNA sequence: TGCAGTGCGCTCCGTGGCAATAGCAATCAGCCCCAGCATTTT. This codes for CSALRGNSNQPQHF.

The chain is built from TRBV6-6 and TRBJ2-4; a possible D gene is TRBD2 (5 bases). Per germline, CDR1 MNHNY and CDR2 SVGAGI (reference sequence). The CDR3 is 14 residues long. Trimming removed 5 bases at V and 1 base at J, with 9 bases between. This chain's CDR3 is CASSPSSAKNIQYF. The CDR3 DNA sequence: TGTGCCAGCAGTCCATCTAGCGCCAAAAACATTCAGTACTTC.

This clonotype was counted only a few times. This sequence joins TRBV5-1 and TRBJ2-1; D is unclear. Germline values: CDR1 SGHRS, CDR2 YFSETQ. The V end was cut by 0 bases, the J end by 10 bases, with 14 bases between. The CDR3 has 14 residues. The CDR3 region is CASSLEGNAREQFF. The CDR3 DNA reads as TGCGCCAGCAGCTTGGAAGGGAACGCCCGGGAGCAGTTCTTC. Looking up the rest from reference TRBV5-1 and TRBJ2-1 gives the full variable domain: KAGVTQTPRYLIKTRGQQVTLSCSPISGHRSVSWYQQTPGQGLQFLFEYFSETQRNKGNFPGRFSGRQFSNSRSEMNVSTLELGDSALYLCASSLEGNAREQFFGPGTRLTVL.

The genes are TRBV5-1 and TRBJ2-7; no reliable D call. The V end was cut by 3 bases, the J end by 2 bases, with 9 bases between. This CDR3 contains 13 residues. The germline gives CDR1 SGHRS, CDR2 YFSETQ. CDR3 nucleotide sequence: TGCGCCAGCAGCTCAGGACCAGCCTACGAGCAGTACTTC. Its protein product is CASSSGPAYEQYF.

This clonotype appeared a few times. The rearrangement uses TRBV6-5 and TRBJ2-2; tentative D call: TRBD1 (6 bases). Trimming took off 1 base at V and 7 bases at J, with 13 bases between the two ends. The CDR3 is 15 amino acids. Germline V gives CDR1 MNHEY, CDR2 SVGAGI. The CDR3 bases are TGTGCCAGCAGTTACTTCGGACAGTTAGGCGGGGAGCTGTTTTTT. This gives the protein CASSYFGQLGGELFF.

The chain uses TRBV7-9 and TRBJ2-7; 9 nucleotides line up with TRBD1. The J segment lost 8 bases and the V segment lost 4 bases, leaving 9 bases of the junction unmatched. CDR3 length equals 14 residues. Per germline, CDR1 SEHNR and CDR2 FQNEAQ (reference sequence). The CDR3 DNA is TGTGCCAGCAGCTACCGACAGGGGGGCATGCAGCAGTACTTC. Encoded protein: CASSYRQGGMQQYF.

CDR3 region: CATSDGTGAFGQFF. As DNA, the CDR3 is TGTGCCACCAGTGATGGGACAGGGGCCTTCGGGCAGTTCTTC. This rearrangement joins TRBV24-1 to TRBJ2-1; 10 bases agree with TRBD1. This CDR3 comprises 14 residues. Germline CDR1 KGHDR, CDR2 SFDVKD. The V gene end was trimmed by 3 bases and the J gene end by 12 bases; junction bases not matched to a gene: 7.

This clonotype has a handful of counts. The gene calls are TRBV18 and TRBJ2-7; 7 bases align to TRBD2. Germline V lookup: CDR1 KGHSH, CDR2 LQKENI. Trimming took 3 bases from V and 2 from J; bases not matched to a gene: 10. The CDR3 is 16 residues long. CDR3 protein: CASSPTRLAEAYEQYF. The CDR3 DNA sequence: TGTGCCAGCTCACCGACGAGGCTAGCGGAGGCCTACGAGCAGTACTTC.

The chain uses TRBV30 and TRBJ2-5, with D unresolved. The CDR3 is made up of 13 amino acids. V lost 3 bases and J 5 bases, leaving 13 bases between the germline ends. Germline values: CDR1 GTSNPN, CDR2 SVGIG (reference sequence). The DNA of the CDR3 is TGTGCCTGGAGGGCGGTAGCTGGGGAGACCCAGTACTTC. Amino acids: CAWRAVAGETQYF.

This clonotype occurred many times. The chain is built from TRBV3-1 and TRBJ1-3; D perhaps matches TRBD1 (5 bases). Looked up from germline, CDR1 is LGHDT and CDR2 is YNNKEL (reference sequence). With 4 bases removed from V and 2 bases from J, the gap between germline ends came to 9 bases. This CDR3 is 14 amino acids long. The CDR3 bases are TGTGCCAGCAGCCTAGGGACGGCTGGAAACACCATATATTTT. Its protein product is CASSLGTAGNTIYF.

The genes are TRBV7-2 and TRBJ2-7; TRBD2 matches 7 bases. CDR1 SGHTA and CDR2 FQGNSA come from the germline V gene. This CDR3 contains 16 residues. Trimming cost V 3 bases and J 2 bases; bases outside gene matches: 10. CDR3 sequence (DNA): TGTGCCAGCAGCTTGGAACTTAGGGAGGGCCCCTACGAGCAGTACTTC. Its protein is CASSLELREGPYEQYF. The full variable domain, completed using reference TRBV7-2 and TRBJ2-7, is GAGVSQSPSNKVTEKGKDVELRCDPISGHTALYWYRQSLGQGLEFLIYFQGNSAPDKSGLPSDRFSAERTGGSVSTLTIQRTQQEDSAVYLCASSLELREGPYEQYFGPGTRLTVT.

Only a few counts were recorded for this clonotype. The rearrangement uses TRBV2 and TRBJ1-1; TRBD1 is a possible D gene (6 bases). The CDR3 length is 14 residues. V gave up 5 bases and J gave up 4 bases, with 14 bases separating them. Germline CDR1 reads SNHLY; CDR2 reads FYNNEI. The CDR3 bases are TGTGCCAGCAGTTCCCAGGGGTTCGGCACTGAAGCTTTCTTT. The encoded protein is CASSSQGFGTEAFF.

V usage is TRBV20-1 and J usage is TRBJ2-1, with TRBD2 matching 9 bases. Trimming at V came to 5 bases and at J to 5 bases, leaving 4 bases not matched to a gene. Germline-derived CDR1 and CDR2 are DFQATT and SNEGSKA (reference sequence). CDR3 length: 13 amino acids. In DNA, the CDR3 is TGCAGTGCTGCCCGGACTAGCGACAATGAGCAGTTCTTC. Amino acid sequence: CSAARTSDNEQFF.

The chain employs TRBV7-6 and TRBJ2-4, with 10 bases matching TRBD1. Trimming at V came to 2 bases and at J to 0 bases, leaving 4 bases not matched to a gene. Germline CDR1 reads SGHVS; CDR2 reads FNYEAQ. The CDR3 sequence is 17 residues long. The CDR3 DNA sequence: TGTGCCAGCAGCTTAAACGACAGGGGGCTAGCCAAAAACATTCAGTACTTC. Protein product: CASSLNDRGLAKNIQYF. The full variable domain, completed using reference TRBV7-6 and TRBJ2-4, is GAGVSQSPRYKVTKRGQDVALRCDPISGHVSLYWYRQALGQGPEFLTYFNYEAQQDKSGLPNDRFSAERPEGSISTLTIQRTEQRDSAMYRCASSLNDRGLAKNIQYFGAGTRLSVL.

This chain connects TRBV7-9 to TRBJ2-7; tentatively, D is TRBD2 (6 bases). The CDR3 sequence is 16 residues long. Deletions cut 4 bases from V and 0 bases from J, with 16 bases between. Per germline, CDR1 SEHNR and CDR2 FQNEAQ (reference sequence). The CDR3 protein is CASSSTGRGGSYEQYF. CDR3 sequence (DNA): TGTGCCAGCAGCTCAACTGGACGGGGAGGCTCCTACGAGCAGTACTTC.

In this sample, this clonotype turned up a few times. The chain couples TRBV3-1 to TRBJ1-3; 9 bases map to TRBD1. The CDR3 is 15 residues long. Germline loops: CDR1 LGHDT, CDR2 YNNKEL (reference sequence). The junction had 4 bases not matched to a gene; V was cut back by 0 bases and J by 7 bases. The CDR3 DNA follows: TGTGCCAGCAGCCAAGACGGGACAGGGCTTAACACCATATATTTT. This sequence encodes CASSQDGTGLNTIYF.

The chain employs TRBV12-3 or TRBV12-4 and TRBJ2-1; D tentatively reads TRBD1 or TRBD2 (6 bases each). V lost 5 bases to trimming and J lost 3 bases, with 26 bases between them. This CDR3 has 19 amino acids. The CDR3 region has the DNA TGTGCCAGCAGTCCCCGGGCCCGGGGGCTGCTGATAAACTACAATGAGCAGTTCTTC. This gives the protein CASSPRARGLLINYNEQFF.

This clonotype was counted many times. The V and J genes are TRBV4-1 and TRBJ2-2; D is unresolved. CDR1 and CDR2 (germline): MGHRA, YSYEKL. The ends were cut back, 2 bases at V and 3 bases at J, with 10 bases in the middle. CDR3 size: 15 residues. In DNA form, the CDR3 reads TGCGCCAGCAGCCAAAATCCGGCCTACACCGGGGAGCTGTTTTTT. Residues: CASSQNPAYTGELFF.

The chain joins TRBV29-1 to TRBJ1-1, with D perhaps matching TRBD1 (5 bases). In germline, CDR1 is SQVTM, CDR2 ANQGSEA. V was trimmed by 0 bases and J by 9 bases, leaving 14 bases between them. This CDR3 spans 13 amino acids. The CDR3 sequence is CSVEEGKGRQAFF. The CDR3 DNA reads as TGCAGCGTTGAAGAGGGTAAGGGGCGGCAAGCTTTCTTT.

In its sample, this clonotype was seen many times. The V gene is TRBV5-1, the J gene TRBJ2-1; D gene ambiguous. CDR1 is SGHRS and CDR2 is YFSETQ in the germline V gene. The CDR3 consists of 12 residues. V dropped 2 bases and J dropped 9 bases, with 9 bases sitting between them. CDR3 bases: TGCGCCAGCAGCTTCGGATCGAGTGAGCAGTTCTTC. Residues: CASSFGSSEQFF.

This clonotype appeared a few times. The CDR3 region is CASSLRASGDNEQFF. CDR3 coding DNA: TGCGCCAGCAGCTTGAGGGCTAGCGGAGACAATGAGCAGTTCTTC. V and J are TRBV5-1 and TRBJ2-5; 7 nucleotides align to TRBD2. The end of the DNA fits TRBJ2-1 better, so the J call may be wrong. This CDR3 spans 15 amino acids. Germline lookup yields CDR1 SGHRS and CDR2 YFSETQ.

This clonotype was observed a single time. The chain recombines TRBV10-2 with TRBJ1-1, with no clear D. This CDR3 has 13 residues. V shed 0 bases and J shed 5 bases, with 7 bases lying between them. Germline lookup yields CDR1 WSHSY and CDR2 SAAADI. The CDR3 bases are TGCGCCAGCAGTGAGTCTAGGGAGACTGAAGCTTTCTTT. It yields the protein CASSESRETEAFF.

This clonotype has a handful of counts. The V and J genes are TRBV10-3 and TRBJ2-5; D is unresolved. The tail of the sequence fits TRBJ2-1 better, so the J call may be wrong. Germline values: CDR1 ENHRY, CDR2 SYGVKD. This CDR3 is built from 13 residues. In nucleotides, the CDR3 is TGTGCCATCAGTGAGAACGGGTCCCATGAGCAGTTCTTC. Protein: CAISENGSHEQFF.

This sequence joins TRBV30 and TRBJ2-4; D may correspond to TRBD1 or TRBD2 (6 bases each). Germline V lookup: CDR1 GTSNPN, CDR2 SVGIG (reference sequence). CDR3 length: 16 amino acids. Trimming shortened V by 1 base and J by 8 bases, and 21 bases separated the two germline ends. The CDR3 sequence: CAWSDPLGGARDIQYF. The CDR3 bases are TGTGCCTGGAGTGACCCCTTGGGGGGCGCAAGGGACATTCAGTACTTC.